These T cell receptor beta chains were read from a single sample in a study of T cells in localized non-small cell lung cancer. Data came from immunoSEQ multiplex PCR; TCRdb stores just in-frame clones and leaves some out. The table has tens of thousands of clones, approximately 83% seen once. This sample comprised peripheral blood, obtained before any cancer treatment. These receptors originate from a female donor of 60 years or more with stage II squamous cell lung carcinoma. Each CDR3 is given with its conserved first and last residue. The D gene is left open where the match is weak. For some rows the clone size is stated as once, few or many, or as a class when expanded; others skip it.

v_gene: TRBV14; abundance: .; d_gene: .; j_gene: TRBJ1-1; CDR3nt: TGTGCCAGCAGCTCGGGACAGAACACTGAAGCTTTCTTT; CDR3aa: CASSSGQNTEAFF
v_gene: TRBV5-4; abundance: .; d_gene: TRBD1; j_gene: TRBJ1-2; CDR3nt: TGTGCCAGCAGCTCCCTACAGGGGGCGAATGGCTACACCTTC; CDR3aa: CASSSLQGANGYTF
v_gene: TRBV7-9; abundance: .; d_gene: TRBD1; j_gene: TRBJ1-6; CDR3nt: TGTGCCAGCAGCCCCGGACAGGAAACGAATTCACCCCTCCACTTT; CDR3aa: CASSPGQETNSPLHF
v_gene: TRBV5-5; abundance: once; d_gene: TRBD2; j_gene: TRBJ2-7; CDR3nt: TGTGCCAGCAGCTTGCGGGAGGGTACCTACGAGCAGTACTTC; CDR3aa: CASSLREGTYEQYF
v_gene: TRBV11-2; abundance: .; d_gene: .; j_gene: TRBJ1-5; CDR3nt: TGTGCCAGCAGCTTAGAGGGAATACAGCCCCAGCATTTT; CDR3aa: CASSLEGIQPQHF
v_gene: TRBV30; abundance: .; d_gene: .; j_gene: TRBJ1-1; CDR3nt: TGTGCCTGGGCCTTCAGGGTTAACACTGAAGCTTTCTTT; CDR3aa: CAWAFRVNTEAFF
v_gene: TRBV7-2; abundance: .; d_gene: TRBD1; j_gene: TRBJ2-7; CDR3nt: TGTGCCAGCAGCCCCAGGGGACAGGGGGTGTACGAGCAGTACTTC; CDR3aa: CASSPRGQGVYEQYF
v_gene: TRBV2; abundance: .; d_gene: .; j_gene: TRBJ1-2; CDR3nt: TGTGCCAGCGCCCAGGAGACGCACGGCTACACCTTC; CDR3aa: CASAQETHGYTF
v_gene: TRBV5-1; abundance: .; d_gene: .; j_gene: TRBJ1-4; CDR3nt: TGCGCCAGCAGCGGGACCCCGGGACGGTCGAATGAAAAACTGTTTTTT; CDR3aa: CASSGTPGRSNEKLFF
v_gene: TRBV5-1; abundance: .; d_gene: .; j_gene: TRBJ2-5; CDR3nt: TGCGCCAGCAGCACGGGACGAGGCGTAGATGAGACCCAGTACTTC; CDR3aa: CASSTGRGVDETQYF
v_gene: TRBV5-4; abundance: .; d_gene: TRBD1; j_gene: TRBJ2-7; CDR3nt: TGTGCCAGCAGCTTCGATGGTTTGACAGGGAACGAGCAGTACTTC; CDR3aa: CASSFDGLTGNEQYF
v_gene: TRBV19; abundance: once; d_gene: .; j_gene: TRBJ2-3; CDR3nt: TGTGCCAGTAGTAAGAGGAGGGGCACAGATACGCAGTATTTT; CDR3aa: CASSKRRGTDTQYF
v_gene: TRBV15; abundance: few; d_gene: .; j_gene: TRBJ1-6; CDR3nt: TGTGCCACCAGCCAACCCTTTGAGGCTTCACCCCTCCACTTT; CDR3aa: CATSQPFEASPLHF
v_gene: TRBV7-9; abundance: .; d_gene: TRBD2; j_gene: TRBJ2-4; CDR3nt: TGTGCCAGCAGCTTACGGGGGGACCCCAAAAACATTCAGTACTTC; CDR3aa: CASSLRGDPKNIQYF
v_gene: TRBV27; abundance: .; d_gene: .; j_gene: TRBJ2-1; CDR3nt: TGTGCCAGCAGTTTAAGGGACGTGAGCAATGAGCAGTTCTTC; CDR3aa: CASSLRDVSNEQFF
v_gene: TRBV7-8; abundance: .; d_gene: .; j_gene: TRBJ1-2; CDR3nt: TGTGCCAGCAGCTCCTCTGACAGGATCTATGGCTACACCTTC; CDR3aa: CASSSSDRIYGYTF
v_gene: TRBV6-5; abundance: .; d_gene: .; j_gene: TRBJ1-5; CDR3nt: TGTGCCAGCAGTGGCTTTATAGGGTCCGGTCAGCCCCAGCATTTT; CDR3aa: CASSGFIGSGQPQHF
v_gene: TRBV4-2; abundance: .; d_gene: TRBD1; j_gene: TRBJ2-2; CDR3nt: TGTGCCAGCAGCCCGGGACAGGGTGACACCGGGGAGCTGTTTTTT; CDR3aa: CASSPGQGDTGELFF
v_gene: TRBV6-1; abundance: .; d_gene: .; j_gene: TRBJ2-2; CDR3nt: TGTGCCAGCAGTGAGCCAGGGGCGAACACCGGGGAGCTGTTTTTT; CDR3aa: CASSEPGANTGELFF
v_gene: TRBV6-1; abundance: .; d_gene: .; j_gene: TRBJ1-1; CDR3nt: TGTGCCAGCAGGACGGACCGGAACACTGAAGCTTTCTTT; CDR3aa: CASRTDRNTEAFF
v_gene: TRBV6-6; abundance: .; d_gene: TRBD2; j_gene: TRBJ2-7; CDR3nt: TGTGCCAGCGGGGTAGCGGGGGTCCGGCGAGACGAGCAGTACTTC; CDR3aa: CASGVAGVRRDEQYF
v_gene: TRBV5-8; abundance: .; d_gene: TRBD2; j_gene: TRBJ2-2; CDR3nt: TGTGCCAGCAGCTCTAGACTAGCGGTGAACACCGGGGAGCTGTTTTTT; CDR3aa: CASSSRLAVNTGELFF
v_gene: TRBV18; abundance: .; d_gene: TRBD1; j_gene: TRBJ1-2; CDR3nt: TGTGCCAGCTCACCTACACAGGGGGCTAACTATGGCTACACCTTC; CDR3aa: CASSPTQGANYGYTF
v_gene: TRBV7-3; abundance: .; d_gene: .; j_gene: TRBJ1-2; CDR3nt: TGTGCCAGCAGCTTAAGCAGGGTCTATGGCTACACCTTC; CDR3aa: CASSLSRVYGYTF
v_gene: TRBV19; abundance: few; d_gene: .; j_gene: TRBJ1-1; CDR3nt: TGTGCCAGTGCCCGGAGGGGGGACACTGAAGCTTTCTTT; CDR3aa: CASARRGDTEAFF
v_gene: TRBV25-1; abundance: .; d_gene: .; j_gene: TRBJ1-3; CDR3nt: TGTGCCAGCAGTGAATATCAAACCTCTGGAAACACCATATATTTT; CDR3aa: CASSEYQTSGNTIYF
v_gene: TRBV20-1; abundance: few; d_gene: TRBD1; j_gene: TRBJ1-1; CDR3nt: TGCAGTGCTAGGGACAGGATTGAAGCTTTCTTT; CDR3aa: CSARDRIEAFF
v_gene: TRBV2; abundance: .; d_gene: .; j_gene: TRBJ1-4; CDR3nt: TGTGCCAGCGGGGGGGAGCAGAGTAATGAAAAACTGTTTTTT; CDR3aa: CASGGEQSNEKLFF
v_gene: TRBV4-2; abundance: .; d_gene: .; j_gene: TRBJ1-6; CDR3nt: TGTGCCAGCAGCCAAGATAACAGCTTCAACCTTAATTCACCCCTCCACTTT; CDR3aa: CASSQDNSFNLNSPLHF
v_gene: TRBV19; abundance: .; d_gene: .; j_gene: TRBJ2-5; CDR3nt: TGTGCCAGTAGCGCGCAGGGCAAAGAGACCCAGTACTTC; CDR3aa: CASSAQGKETQYF
v_gene: TRBV6-5; abundance: .; d_gene: TRBD1; j_gene: TRBJ1-1; CDR3nt: TGTGCCAGCAGTACCCTAGGGACAGGGGGCACTGAAGCTTTCTTT; CDR3aa: CASSTLGTGGTEAFF
v_gene: TRBV20-1; abundance: .; d_gene: .; j_gene: TRBJ1-2; CDR3nt: TGCAGTGCTAGGCCGTTGCATGGCTACACCTTC; CDR3aa: CSARPLHGYTF
v_gene: TRBV9; abundance: .; d_gene: .; j_gene: TRBJ1-1; CDR3nt: TGTGCCAGCAGCCCAGAGCGTACAACCACTGAAGCTTTCTTT; CDR3aa: CASSPERTTTEAFF
v_gene: TRBV5-8; abundance: .; d_gene: TRBD1; j_gene: TRBJ2-3; CDR3nt: TGTGCCAGCAGCTTGGGACAGGGGAGCACAGATACGCAGTATTTT; CDR3aa: CASSLGQGSTDTQYF
v_gene: TRBV7-3; abundance: .; d_gene: TRBD1; j_gene: TRBJ1-1; CDR3nt: TGTGCCAGCAGCTTAACGGGACAGGGACACACTGAAGCTTTCTTT; CDR3aa: CASSLTGQGHTEAFF
v_gene: TRBV7-2; abundance: .; d_gene: TRBD1; j_gene: TRBJ2-2; CDR3nt: TGTGCCAGCAGCGAACAGGGGAATCAGGGCGGGGAGCTGTTTTTT; CDR3aa: CASSEQGNQGGELFF
v_gene: TRBV4-1; abundance: medium-sized; d_gene: .; j_gene: TRBJ2-7; CDR3nt: TGCGCCAGCAGCCACCTCACAAGTGACTACGAGCAGTACTTC; CDR3aa: CASSHLTSDYEQYF
v_gene: TRBV6-6; abundance: .; d_gene: TRBD1; j_gene: TRBJ1-5; CDR3nt: TGTGCCAGCACCCCCCGGGACAGGACATTCAATCAGCCCCAGCATTTT; CDR3aa: CASTPRDRTFNQPQHF
v_gene: TRBV7-2; abundance: .; d_gene: .; j_gene: TRBJ2-7; CDR3nt: TGTGCCAGCAGCCCACCCGGCACGTACGAGCAGTACTTC; CDR3aa: CASSPPGTYEQYF
v_gene: TRBV7-2; abundance: .; d_gene: TRBD1; j_gene: TRBJ1-2; CDR3nt: TGTGCCAGCAGACAGGGGACAGGGATTGAAGGCTACACCTTC; CDR3aa: CASRQGTGIEGYTF
v_gene: TRBV5-1; abundance: .; d_gene: .; j_gene: TRBJ1-5; CDR3nt: TGCGCCAGCAGCTTTGGTATAGGGCAGCCCCAGCATTTT; CDR3aa: CASSFGIGQPQHF
v_gene: TRBV5-1; abundance: .; d_gene: .; j_gene: TRBJ1-1; CDR3nt: TGCGCCAGCAGCTTGGAGTTAAGGTCTACGGGAAACACTGAAGCTTTCTTT; CDR3aa: CASSLELRSTGNTEAFF
v_gene: TRBV9; abundance: .; d_gene: .; j_gene: TRBJ2-7; CDR3nt: TGTGCCAGCAGCGTAGGGGCAGCACCGTACGAGCAGTACTTC; CDR3aa: CASSVGAAPYEQYF
v_gene: TRBV7-9; abundance: .; d_gene: .; j_gene: TRBJ1-4; CDR3nt: TGTGCCAGCAGCTTGGGGGAGGCAAGGACTAATGAAAAACTGTTTTTT; CDR3aa: CASSLGEARTNEKLFF